Sequencing of this T cell receptor beta chain was carried out in a study of T cell responses to AZD1222 COVID-19 vaccine. Findings and caveats of the study: Mapped onto spike, vaccine-associated CD4 TCRs spanned it and were dominant at 160-218 and 743-854. Spike-specific TCR breadth rose after two AZD1222 doses, and depth rose as well.

To note about this clone: The antigen remains undetermined.

TCRdb keeps only in-frame clones here, not all; method: immunoSEQ multiplex PCR. The sample holds under 150,000 clones, 85% to 95% seen once. This CDR3 comprises 14 residues. Germline V gene lookup returns CDR1 SEHNR and CDR2 FQNEAQ (reference sequence). J lost 3 bases, V lost 5 bases, and 5 bases had no gene match. The chain carries TRBV7-9 and TRBJ2-5; 8 positions match TRBD1. The sample in question was peripheral blood, obtained on day 0 of AZD1222 vaccination. The TCR was taken from an adult in good health. The CDR3 DNA reads TGTGCCAGCAGCATCAGGGGGCGCAAAGAGACCCAGTACTTC. Protein product: CASSIRGRKETQYF.